These 14 T cell receptor beta chains originate from one sample sequenced in a study of technical replicates of blood from several donors. The protocol was immunoSEQ multiplex PCR, while the TCRdb copy is restricted to in-frame clones and leaves out a portion. The table shows approximately 99,000 clones, with roughly 96% occurring only once. Sequencing was carried out using T cells isolated from PBMCs. The source is a human donor in good health.

The V gene is TRBV6-1, the J gene TRBJ2-2; D perhaps matches TRBD2 (6 bases). CDR1 and CDR2 (germline): MNHNS, SASEGT. The CDR3 totals 13 residues. Trimming took 8 bases from V and 7 from J, leaving 14 bases between them. DNA for the CDR3: TGTGCCAGCTCTACGGGAGTCGTCGGGGAGCTGTTTTTT. This translates into CASSTGVVGELFF.

This sequence joins TRBV7-9 and TRBJ2-7; weak D call: TRBD1 (5 bases). There are 12 residues in the CDR3. Germline V lookup: CDR1 SEHNR, CDR2 FQNEAQ (reference sequence). Trimming cost V 8 bases and J 3 bases, with 11 bases left between them. The CDR3 nucleotides read TGTGCCAGCCAAGGGGATCACTACGAGCAGTACTTC. Its translation: CASQGDHYEQYF.

The V gene is TRBV6-6, the J gene TRBJ2-7, with 7 bases fitting TRBD2. Germline CDR1 reads MNHNY; CDR2 reads SVGAGI (reference sequence). This CDR3 spans 13 amino acids. V was pared by 7 bases and J by 5 bases, with 8 bases of the junction left unmatched. The CDR3 region is CASNPRAGNEQYF. In DNA, the CDR3 is TGTGCCAGCAACCCCCGAGCGGGGAACGAGCAGTACTTC.

This chain uses TRBV11-3 with TRBJ1-6, with 10 bases lining up with TRBD1. This CDR3 comprises 16 residues. Germline CDR1 and CDR2: SGHNT and YENEEA. Trimming at V came to 5 bases and at J to 11 bases, leaving 12 bases not matched to a gene. The CDR3 coding sequence is TGTGCCAGCAGCCTCCGCGACAGGGGGCAAGGGGCACCCCTCCACTTT. It codes for CASSLRDRGQGAPLHF.

This chain links TRBV15 with TRBJ2-7; TRBD2 agrees at 8 bases. CDR3 size: 13 residues. Unmatched junction bases numbered 4, after V lost 6 bases and J lost 3 bases. Looked up from germline, CDR1 is LNHNV and CDR2 is YYDKDF (reference sequence). The CDR3 here is CATSREGNYEQYF. CDR3 nucleotide sequence: TGTGCCACCAGTCGGGAGGGCAACTACGAGCAGTACTTC.

As for this clone: Additional DNA sequences in this sample encode the identical CDR3. The V and J genes are TRBV5-1 and TRBJ2-3, with 10 bases that match TRBD2. The CDR3 covers 15 residues. V lost 4 bases, J lost 1 base, and 3 bases stayed unmatched. Germline V gives CDR1 SGHRS, CDR2 YFSETQ. CDR3 nucleotides: TGCGCCAGCAGCCCTGGGACTAGCGGCACAGATACGCAGTATTTT. Translation gives CASSPGTSGTDTQYF.

This chain's CDR3 is CASSTAYEQYF. The DNA for the CDR3 is TGCGCCAGCAGCACAGCCTACGAGCAGTACTTC. This chain connects TRBV5-1 to TRBJ2-7, with D unresolved. V lost 4 bases, J lost 2 bases, and 4 bases lay in between. Germline-derived CDR1 and CDR2 are SGHRS and YFSETQ. The CDR3 runs 11 residues. Supplemented by reference TRBV5-1 and TRBJ2-7, the full variable domain reads KAGVTQTPRYLIKTRGQQVTLSCSPISGHRSVSWYQQTPGQGLQFLFEYFSETQRNKGNFPGRFSGRQFSNSRSEMNVSTLELGDSALYLCASSTAYEQYFGPGTRLTVT.

The chain joins TRBV30 to TRBJ1-6, with 7 bases fitting TRBD1. The germline gives CDR1 GTSNPN, CDR2 SVGIG (reference sequence). The CDR3 consists of 16 residues. V lost 4 bases, J lost 9 bases, and 15 bases stayed unmatched. CDR3 DNA: TGTGCCTGGACCGCACCCCGACAGGGTGAGAGTTCACCCCTCCACTTT. Amino acid sequence: CAWTAPRQGESSPLHF.

This rearrangement joins TRBV27 to TRBJ1-2, with a tentative D call TRBD1 (5 bases). The V gene lost 1 base and the J gene lost 5 bases, with 14 bases spanning the gap. The CDR3 is made up of 15 amino acids. Germline CDR1 is MNHEY and CDR2 is SMNVEV (reference sequence). The CDR3 here is CASSLYQGGVYGYTF. CDR3 DNA: TGTGCCAGCAGTTTATATCAGGGAGGAGTATATGGCTACACCTTC.

The J gene is TRBJ2-1, the V gene TRBV14; D is undetermined. This CDR3 has 14 amino acids. Germline loops: CDR1 SGHDN, CDR2 FVKESK. Deletions cut 4 bases from V and 7 bases from J, with 14 bases between. CDR3 coding DNA: TGTGCCAGCAGCCTAATAGAAAATTGGAATGAGCAGTTCTTC. This sequence encodes CASSLIENWNEQFF.

This chain links TRBV13 with TRBJ1-1; 8 bases are shared with TRBD1. The ends lost 4 bases at V and 4 bases at J; junction bases unmatched: 8. The germline V gene has CDR1 PRHDT and CDR2 FYEKMQ (reference sequence). The CDR3 totals 15 residues. In DNA form, the CDR3 reads TGTGCCAGCAGCTCCCCCGGGACAGGCGCCACTGAAGCTTTCTTT. Protein sequence: CASSSPGTGATEAFF.

The V gene is TRBV10-2, the J gene TRBJ1-5; possible D gene TRBD1, 6 bases. The germline V gene encodes CDR1 WSHSY and CDR2 SAAADI. The CDR3 runs to 15 residues. Trimming took off 2 bases at V and 0 bases at J, with 8 bases between the two ends. The CDR3 here is CASSEGQYSNQPQHF. DNA of the CDR3: TGCGCCAGCAGTGAGGGACAGTATAGCAATCAGCCCCAGCATTTT.

The V call is TRBV6-1, the J call TRBJ1-2; unclear D gene. The CDR3 totals 16 residues. Between the trimmed V and J ends, which lost 0 bases and 0 bases, there was a span of 11 bases. Per the germline V gene, CDR1 is MNHNS and CDR2 is SASEGT. The CDR3 reads CASSEARTASNYGYTF. Here the CDR3 DNA reads TGTGCCAGCAGTGAAGCGCGCACAGCCTCTAACTATGGCTACACCTTC.

The chain uses TRBV18 and TRBJ2-3, with a possible D match to TRBD2 (5 bases). V was pared by 0 bases and J by 5 bases, with 12 bases between. Germline CDR1 and CDR2: KGHSH and LQKENI. CDR3 length: 15 residues. CDR3 residues: CASSPPLSGGDTQYF. CDR3 bases: TGTGCCAGCTCACCACCACTTTCAGGAGGAGATACGCAGTATTTT.